One sample yielded the 20 T cell receptor beta chains listed below, sequenced in a study of T cell clonality in common variable immunodeficiency. Clones were sequenced by immunoSEQ multiplex PCR, and TCRdb holds only the in-frame ones, with some missing. Observed are about 60,000 clones, no singletons, with the top ten taking approximately 1.7%. Sequencing used peripheral blood mononuclear cells. These receptors originate from a person aged 18 to 70 in good health.

This clone was counted many times. The CDR3 is cut off 3 residues early in the read; its end comes from the germline J gene. The rearrangement joins TRBV7-9 to TRBJ2-7, with a possible D match to TRBD1 (6 bases). The V gene's germline CDR1 is SEHNR and CDR2 FQNEAQ (reference sequence). The length of the CDR3 is 13 residues. Between the trimmed V and J ends, which lost 1 base and 2 bases, there was a span of 6 bases. CDR3 in amino acids: CASSLEGAYEQYF. The CDR3 DNA, read in part, is TGTGCCAGCAGCTTAGAGGGGGCCTACGAG.

This clone was detected ten times or more. The CDR3 extends 3 residues past the end of the read, so its final part is completed from the germline J gene. J is TRBJ2-7 and V is TRBV7-6; 15 positions agree with TRBD2. Germline CDR1 SGHVS, CDR2 FNYEAQ. The CDR3 is 17 amino acids. Trimming cost V 1 base and J 0 bases; bases outside gene matches: 1. Here the CDR3 reads CASSLGTSGRASYEQYF. The sequenced part of the CDR3 DNA is TGTGCCAGCAGCTTAGGGACTAGCGGGAGGGCCTCCTACGAG.

This clone was seen at least ten times. This CDR3 reads CASSSPLAGVTGELFF. The CDR3 DNA, read in part, is TGCGCCAGCAGCTCGCCACTAGCGGGAGTGACCGGGGAG. V usage is TRBV5-1 and J usage is TRBJ2-2; 11 nucleotides line up with TRBD2. The CDR3 end lies 3 residues beyond the end of the read and is filled in from the germline J gene. Looked up from germline, CDR1 is SGHRS and CDR2 is YFSETQ. The CDR3 has 16 amino acids. J gave up 5 bases and V 3 bases, and 6 bases lay outside the gene matches.

This clone occurred many times. The read finishes 3 residues shy of the CDR3 end, and the germline J gene is used to complete it. The chain uses TRBV5-1 and TRBJ2-7; TRBD1 matches 7 bases. After removal of 0 bases from V and 0 bases from J, the junction contained 3 bases not matched to a gene. CDR1 and CDR2 (germline): SGHRS, YFSETQ. This CDR3 spans 15 amino acids. The CDR3 is CASSLDRGNSYEQYF. CDR3 bases read: TGCGCCAGCAGCTTGGACAGGGGAAACTCCTACGAG.

This clone occurred many times. The read terminates 3 residues before the CDR3 end, so the remaining end is supplied by the germline J gene. The chain uses TRBV5-1 and TRBJ1-4, with D possibly TRBD1 on 6 matching bases. Germline values: CDR1 SGHRS, CDR2 YFSETQ. V was trimmed by 4 bases and J by 2 bases, leaving 9 bases between them. CDR3 length: 14 residues. CDR3 DNA (partial): TGCGCCAGCAGCCTGGACAGCACTAATGAAAAA. This codes for CASSLDSTNEK. The CDR3, in full, reads CASSLDSTNEKLFF.

This clone was seen at least ten times. The read ends 3 residues shy of where the CDR3 ends; the end is completed using the germline J gene. The V call is TRBV5-1, the J call TRBJ1-2, with D hard to call. The germline V gene encodes CDR1 SGHRS and CDR2 YFSETQ. The V and J ends lost 0 bases and 3 bases respectively, with 9 bases between them. The CDR3 length is 14 residues. The chain's CDR3 is CASSLDSLYYGYTF. Incomplete CDR3 DNA: TGCGCCAGCAGCTTGGACAGCCTCTACTATGGC.

This clone appeared many times. The read falls 3 residues short of the CDR3 end, and the missing part is taken from the germline J gene. The chain joins TRBV15 to TRBJ2-2, with TRBD2 matching over 11 bases. The germline V gene encodes CDR1 LNHNV and CDR2 YYDKDF (reference sequence). This CDR3 spans 20 amino acids. The J segment lost 6 bases and the V segment lost 0 bases, leaving 15 bases of the junction unmatched. CDR3 bases read: TGTGCCACCAGCAGAGATCTTCTGACCTATAGCGGGAGGGCTTCCGGGGAG. Translated, it gives CATSRDLLTYSGRASGE. The CDR3 as a whole reads CATSRDLLTYSGRASGELFF.

This clone showed up many times. The read terminates 3 residues before the CDR3 end, so the remaining end is supplied by the germline J gene. This chain joins TRBV19 and TRBJ2-5, with 9 bases aligning to TRBD1. J gave up 2 bases and V 11 bases, and 12 bases lay outside the gene matches. CDR3 size: 15 residues. Germline CDR1 LNHDA, CDR2 SQIVND (reference sequence). The CDR3 DNA, read in part, is TGTGCCGCTAAGTCCCGGGACAGGGTTCAAGAGACC. Amino acids: CAAKSRDRVQET. The whole CDR3 region reads CAAKSRDRVQETQYF.

This clone was observed at least ten times. The CDR3 extends 3 residues past the end of the read, so its final part is completed from the germline J gene. J is TRBJ2-5 and V is TRBV7-3; D is possibly TRBD2 (6 bases). This CDR3 spans 15 amino acids. Germline V lookup: CDR1 SGHTA, CDR2 FQGTGA. Trimming cost V 0 bases and J 1 base, with 9 bases left between them. This chain's CDR3 is CASSLTGTPQETQYF. CDR3 DNA, as far as it was read: TGTGCCAGCAGCTTAACAGGGACTCCCCAAGAGACC.

This clone was recorded at least ten times. This CDR3 reads CASSQASLATDTQYF. CDR3 bases read: TGCGCCAGCAGCCAAGCGTCACTCGCCACAGATACG. The chain recombines TRBV4-1 with TRBJ2-3; D is unresolved. The read comes to an end 3 residues before the CDR3 does, leaving the germline J gene to fill in the end. Trimming removed 1 base from V and 2 bases from J, with 10 bases in between. The germline gives CDR1 MGHRA, CDR2 YSYEKL. The CDR3 spans 15 residues.

In this sample, this clone turned up many times. The read terminates 3 residues ahead of where the CDR3 ends, so the germline J gene completes it. The chain recombines TRBV20-1 with TRBJ2-5; TRBD2 aligns across 12 bases. J was trimmed by 5 bases and V by 4 bases; bases with no gene match: 11. Germline V gene lookup returns CDR1 DFQATT and CDR2 SNEGSKA (reference sequence). This CDR3 comprises 16 residues. CDR3 bases read: TGCAGTGCTATCCCTGCACTAGCGGGAGGTCGGGAGACC. Amino acid sequence: CSAIPALAGGRET. The CDR3 reads in full as CSAIPALAGGRETQYF.

This clone was observed many times. The observed sequence ends 3 residues before the CDR3 terminus, with the missing tail filled in from the germline J gene. The chain joins TRBV6-2 or TRBV6-3 to TRBJ1-2; 8 bases fit TRBD1. V lost 6 bases and J lost 5; bases outside the gene matches: 11. From germline, CDR1 is MNHEY and CDR2 SVGEGT. The CDR3 runs to 15 residues. The CDR3 protein is CASSLLTGAPYGYTF. CDR3 DNA (partial): TGTGCCAGCAGCTTGCTGACAGGGGCCCCTTATGGC.

This clone was picked up many times. The read finishes 3 residues shy of the CDR3 end, and the germline J gene is used to complete it. The chain uses TRBV5-4 and TRBJ2-5, with D possibly being TRBD2 (5 bases). Deletions cut 0 bases from V and 2 bases from J, with 11 bases between. The CDR3 spans 15 residues. Germline values: CDR1 SGHNT, CDR2 YYREEE (reference sequence). CDR3 DNA, as far as it was read: TGTGCCAGCAGCTTGGTCCTAAGCGGACAAGAGACC. It specifies CASSLVLSGQET. In full, the CDR3 is CASSLVLSGQETQYF.

This clone was detected ten times or more. The read comes to an end 3 residues before the CDR3 does, leaving the germline J gene to fill in the end. The chain combines TRBV5-1 with TRBJ2-1; 16 positions match TRBD2. The trim removed 1 base at V and 0 bases at J, leaving 7 bases unmatched. Per the germline V gene, CDR1 is SGHRS and CDR2 is YFSETQ. This CDR3 has 20 amino acids. This chain's CDR3 is CASSLKGTSGRASSYNEQFF. The part of the CDR3 DNA that was read is TGCGCCAGCAGCTTGAAGGGGACTAGCGGGAGGGCTTCCTCCTACAATGAG. The entire variable domain, with the rest obtained from reference TRBV5-1 and TRBJ2-1, is as follows: KAGVTQTPRYLIKTRGQQVTLSCSPISGHRSVSWYQQTPGQGLQFLFEYFSETQRNKGNFPGRFSGRQFSNSRSEMNVSTLELGDSALYLCASSLKGTSGRASSYNEQFFGPGTRLTVL.

This clone was detected ten times or more. Sequencing ends 3 residues short of the CDR3 end; the germline J gene provides the rest. The rearrangement joins TRBV20-1 to TRBJ2-4, with 7 bases fitting TRBD1. Germline lookup yields CDR1 DFQATT and CDR2 SNEGSKA (reference sequence). V shed 3 bases and J 0 bases; nucleotides not matched to a gene: 14. This CDR3 is 18 amino acids long. CDR3 DNA, as far as it was read: TGCAGTGCTAGTTCATCCCGGGACAGAGCGCTAGCCAAAAACATT. Its translation is CSASSSRDRALAKNI. The whole CDR3 protein is CSASSSRDRALAKNIQYF.

The table lists this clone with many counts. CDR3 amino acids: CASIKQGAGQPQHF. Partial CDR3 DNA: TGTGCCAGCATAAAACAGGGGGCAGGTCAGCCC. The chain uses TRBV28 and TRBJ1-5, with TRBD1 identical over 9 bases. The observed sequence ends 3 residues before the CDR3 terminus, with the missing tail filled in from the germline J gene. Losses at the gene ends were 7 bases for V and 6 bases for J; bases not matched to a gene: 7. This CDR3 is built from 14 residues. Germline CDR1 reads MDHEN; CDR2 reads SYDVKM.

With respect to this clone: The CDR3 goes on 3 residues after the read ends, and that part is filled in from the germline J gene. The rearrangement links TRBV7-2 to TRBJ2-6, with TRBD1 matching over 7 bases. The germline V gene has CDR1 SGHTA and CDR2 FQGNSA. V shed 0 bases and J 4 bases; nucleotides not matched to a gene: 3. The CDR3 covers 16 residues. The sequenced part of the CDR3 DNA is TGTGCCAGCAGCTTAGCGACAGGGTTCGGGGCCAACGTC. It is translated as CASSLATGFGANV. The full CDR3 protein reads CASSLATGFGANVLTF.

This clone was detected ten times or more. The read finishes 3 residues shy of the CDR3 end, and the germline J gene is used to complete it. The V and J genes are TRBV4-1 and TRBJ1-5; D remains unclear. CDR3 length: 16 residues. V dropped 5 bases and J dropped 3 bases, with 17 bases sitting between them. Germline V CDR1 and CDR2: MGHRA, YSYEKL. The CDR3 spells CASSYVAQLPNQPQHF. The DNA read from the CDR3 is TGCGCCAGCAGCTATGTAGCACAACTCCCCAATCAGCCC.

This clone has ten or more counts. The read gets to within 3 residues of the CDR3 end, and the germline J gene fills in the rest. The chain uses TRBV2 and TRBJ2-1; D not certain. Trimming pared 6 bases from V and 1 base from J, leaving 7 bases between. The CDR3 consists of 13 residues. Looked up from germline, CDR1 is SNHLY and CDR2 is FYNNEI. CDR3 sequence reads: CASSRQSYNEQFF. Partial CDR3 DNA: TGTGCCAGCAGCCGTCAGTCCTACAATGAG.

This clone has a count of ten or more. From the germline J gene comes the end of the CDR3, since the read stops 3 residues before it. The chain links TRBV20-1 to TRBJ1-1, with 7 bases aligning to TRBD1. Germline values: CDR1 DFQATT, CDR2 SNEGSKA (reference sequence). This CDR3 is built from 14 residues. CDR3 DNA (partial): TGCAGTGCTAGAAACTCCGGGACAGCCCAAGAA. It is translated as CSARNSGTAQE. The entire CDR3 protein is CSARNSGTAQEAFF.